One and the same sample provided the 32 T cell receptor beta chains below, sequenced in a study of tumor and adjacent non-tumor tissue in lung cancer. A modified ARM-PCR protocol with three rounds of nested PCR amplified TCRbeta. TCRdb itself ran the multiplex PCR reads through MiXCR, one entry per CDR3 protein. Here the sample spans some 90,000 distinct CDR3 sequences, roughly three fifths being singletons. The template was RNA from unsorted bulk tissue. Material: lung tumor tissue. The receptor source for this set is a man in his 70s with non-small cell lung cancer.

The chain carries TRBV4-1 and TRBJ2-7; 7 nucleotides match TRBD2. Germline V CDR1 and CDR2: MGHRA, YSYEKL. The CDR3 spans 16 residues. The CDR3 sequence is CVSSQDLVAGYYEQYF. CDR3 nucleotides: TGCGTCAGTAGCCAAGATCTGGTAGCGGGCTACTACGAGCAGTACTTC.

This clonotype was detected many times. This sequence joins TRBV4-1 and TRBJ2-5; D perhaps matches TRBD1 (6 bases). Germline CDR1 reads MGHRA; CDR2 reads YSYEKL. Trimming pared 2 bases from V and 2 bases from J, leaving 12 bases between. The length of the CDR3 is 15 residues. CDR3: CASSQPDRNQETQYF. The DNA for the CDR3 is TGCGCCAGCAGCCAACCCGACAGGAATCAAGAGACCCAGTACTTC.

This clonotype occurred once. This chain links TRBV20-1 with TRBJ2-3; D possibly matches TRBD1 or TRBD2 (6 bases each). Trimming took off 4 bases at V and 3 bases at J, with 26 bases between the two ends. CDR1 is DFQATT and CDR2 is SNEGSKA in the germline V gene (reference sequence). This CDR3 is 18 amino acids long. The CDR3 bases are TGCAGTGCTACGGGGGCGTCGGAGGAATTGGTTCATACAGATACGCAGTATTTT. Translation: CSATGASEELVHTDTQYF.

The chain uses TRBV11-2 and TRBJ2-7; D not resolved. Trimming stripped 5 bases from V and 5 bases from J, with 19 bases between. The CDR3 has 15 amino acids. Germline CDR1 is SGHAT and CDR2 is FQNNGV. CDR3 in DNA: TGTGCCAGCAGCCCCCGTTTGCAGAGCTCAAACGAGCAGTACTTC. This translates into CASSPRLQSSNEQYF.

The rearrangement links TRBV11-2 to TRBJ2-7; D is possibly TRBD1 (6 bases). Trimming removed 9 bases from V and 9 bases from J, with 18 bases in between. The CDR3 runs 12 residues. Germline CDR1 and CDR2: SGHAT and FQNNGV. CDR3 nucleotides: TGTGCCAGTAGCCCCACAGGGTACATGCAGTACTTC. This translates into CASSPTGYMQYF.

Turning to this clonotype: A read error may be the cause here, since a much bigger clone is one base away. The chain carries TRBV20-1 and TRBJ1-5; tentative D call: TRBD1 (6 bases). This CDR3 comprises 16 residues. Per germline, CDR1 DFQATT and CDR2 SNEGSKA (reference sequence). The CDR3: CNASPAGGRSNQPQHF. In nucleotides, the CDR3 is TGCAATGCTAGCCCGGCGGGGGGCCGGAGCAATCAGCCCCAGCATTTT.

The chain uses TRBV11-2 and TRBJ2-2; tentative D call: TRBD2 (5 bases). Germline V CDR1 and CDR2: SGHAT, FQNNGV. The CDR3 is made up of 15 amino acids. V lost 0 bases and J lost 6, with 11 bases in between. The CDR3, as DNA: TGTGCCAGCAGCTTAGACGTGGGGAGAGCCGGGGAGCTGTTTTTT. Amino acids: CASSLDVGRAGELFF. Supplemented by reference TRBV11-2 and TRBJ2-2, the full variable domain reads EAGVAQSPRYKIIEKRQSVAFWCNPISGHATLYWYQQILGQGPKLLIQFQNNGVVDDSQLPKDRFSAERLKGVDSTLKIQPAKLEDSAVYLCASSLDVGRAGELFFGEGSRLTVL.

This clonotype was detected a few times. A much larger clone differs from this one at a single base, so this may be a read error. The chain is built from TRBV29-1 and TRBJ1-1; TRBD1 aligns across 8 bases. Germline V gives CDR1 SQVTM, CDR2 ANQGSEA. With 5 bases clipped from V and 3 bases from J, the junction kept 2 bases outside the gene matches. The CDR3 runs 12 residues. The CDR3, as DNA: TGCAGCGTTTCGACAGGGGACACTGAAGCTTTCTTT. As protein: CSVSTGDTEAFF.

In regard to this clonotype: Relative to the germline gene, one junction end is altered; a read error may explain this. The J gene is TRBJ1-5, the V gene TRBV11-2, with D uncertain. Germline CDR1 is SGHAT and CDR2 is FQNNGV. This CDR3 contains 14 residues. This CDR3 is CASSLDAGNQAQHF. The CDR3 DNA sequence: TGTGCGAGCAGCTTAGATGCGGGGAACCAGGCCCAGCATTTT.

In regard to this clonotype: This may come from a read error, since a much larger clone is one base off. This chain uses TRBV20-1 with TRBJ2-1; 9 nucleotides match TRBD2. Germline CDR1 is DFQATT and CDR2 is SNEGSKA (reference sequence). The CDR3 is 18 amino acids. For the CDR3, the DNA is TGCAGTGCTAGAGATGATCTAGCGGGGTCCTCCCTTAGCAATGAGCAGTTATTC. This codes for CSARDDLAGSSLSNEQLF.

As concerns this clonotype: One end of the junction varies from germline; a read error may be responsible. The V gene is TRBV20-1, the J gene TRBJ1-2; D is unclear. This CDR3 has 11 amino acids. Germline V lookup: CDR1 DFQATT, CDR2 SNEGSKA (reference sequence). In DNA, the CDR3 is TGCAGTGCTTGTGGGCACTATGGCCACACCTTC. This sequence encodes CSACGHYGHTF.

This clonotype was counted only a few times. A single base separates this from a much larger clone, so it may be a read error. The chain employs TRBV29-1 and TRBJ2-4, with unresolved D. Germline lookup yields CDR1 SQVTM and CDR2 ANQGSEA. CDR3 length: 12 amino acids. Here the CDR3 DNA reads TGCAGCGTTGCCCCCGATACCAACACTCAGTACTTC. It translates to CSVAPDTNTQYF.

A word on this clonotype: This could be a read error, since a much larger clone is one nucleotide away. V and J are TRBV20-1 and TRBJ2-7; 9 nucleotides agree with TRBD2. CDR1 is DFQATT and CDR2 is SNEGSKA in the germline V gene (reference sequence). This CDR3 is 13 amino acids long. This CDR3 is CTARPGGRAFQYF. The CDR3 DNA follows: TGCACTGCTAGACCGGGCGGGAGGGCCTTCCAGTACTTC.

Turning to this clonotype: An end of the junction differs from the germline gene, which may be a read error. This chain uses TRBV28 with TRBJ2-2; 9 nucleotides match TRBD1. The CDR3 sequence is 15 residues long. Germline V gene lookup returns CDR1 MDHEN and CDR2 SYDVKM. DNA of the CDR3: TGTGCCAGCTCGGTTGGAGGACAGGGGTCCGGGGAGCTATTTTTT. This gives the protein CASSVGGQGSGELFF.

This clonotype appeared many times. The rearrangement links TRBV6-5 to TRBJ2-3, with TRBD2 matching 14 bases. The CDR3 has 16 amino acids. In germline, CDR1 is MNHEY, CDR2 SVGAGI. J gave up 11 bases and V 2 bases, and 9 bases lay outside the gene matches. CDR3 in DNA: TGTGCCAGCAGTTACCCGCCGGGGACTAGCGGGAGAATGCAGTATTTT. This sequence encodes CASSYPPGTSGRMQYF.

Concerning this clonotype: A read error may be the cause here, since a much bigger clone is one base away. This chain links TRBV20-1 with TRBJ2-7; D possibly corresponds to TRBD2 (5 bases). The CDR3 has 12 residues. CDR1 is DFQATT, CDR2 SNEGSKA, per germline (reference sequence). The V and J ends lost 3 bases and 5 bases respectively, with 11 bases between them. The CDR3 DNA is TGCAGTGCTAGCTCGAACGGGGACGAGCAGTACTTC. As protein: CSASSNGDEQYF.

Details on this clonotype: The germline gene is not matched at one end of the junction; a read error may be the cause. The V call is TRBV6-1, the J call TRBJ1-1; a weak D match, TRBD1 (5 bases). The CDR3 totals 14 residues. Germline loops: CDR1 MNHNS, CDR2 SASEGT. The DNA for the CDR3 is TGTGCCAGTAGTGATGACAGCTTGAACACTGAAACTTTCTTT. As protein: CASSDDSLNTETFF.

On this clonotype: One junction end does not reproduce the germline sequence, and a read error may be involved. This chain links TRBV5-1 with TRBJ2-2, with D tentatively TRBD1 (6 bases). The CDR3 runs 16 residues. From germline, CDR1 is SGHRS and CDR2 YFSETQ. The CDR3 DNA follows: TGCGCTAGCAGCTTCCCCCCCAGGGGTAACACCGGGGAGCTGTTTTTT. Residues: CASSFPPRGNTGELFF.

Notes on this clonotype: The germline gene is not matched at one end of the junction; a read error may be the cause. The chain combines TRBV11-2 with TRBJ2-2; a possible D gene is TRBD1 (6 bases). CDR1 and CDR2 (germline): SGHAT, FQNNGV. This CDR3 comprises 15 residues. The CDR3 DNA reads TGTGCCAGCAACTTAGGTGGGGGCAGGGCCAGGGAGCTGTTTTTT. Translated: CASNLGGGRARELFF.

Notes on this clonotype: Its ends do not fully match the called genes, so a read error is possible. The chain uses TRBV24-1 and TRBJ2-3, with TRBD1 as a possible D gene (5 bases). Germline V gene sequence: CDR1 KGHDR, CDR2 SFDVKD. The CDR3 loop spans 14 amino acids. The CDR3 is CATSDNGSTGTQYF. DNA of the CDR3: TGTGCCACCAGTGATAATGGATCCACAGGTACGCAGTATTTT.

A remark on this clonotype: Given the absence of the conserved phenylalanine or tryptophan at the CDR3 end, a read error is likely. The rearrangement joins TRBV6-5 to TRBJ1-6; weak D call: TRBD1 (5 bases). CDR3 size: 14 residues. CDR1 is MNHEY and CDR2 is SVGAGI in the germline V gene. The CDR3 region has the DNA TGCGCCACTTCCTTGATAGGGGAAAATTCACCCCTCCACTAT. It encodes CATSLIGENSPLHY.

This clonotype was picked up a small number of times. This chain joins TRBV5-1 and TRBJ2-7; D unresolved. Germline V gives CDR1 SGHRS, CDR2 YFSETQ. V gave up 1 base and J gave up 5 bases, with 13 bases separating them. The CDR3 length is 14 residues. The CDR3 loop reads CASSLLSRNNEQYF. Written as DNA, the CDR3 is TGCGCCAGCAGCTTGTTGAGCAGGAACAACGAGCAGTACTTC. The complete variable domain, with remaining parts taken from reference TRBV5-1 and TRBJ2-7, reads KAGVTQTPRYLIKTRGQQVTLSCSPISGHRSVSWYQQTPGQGLQFLFEYFSETQRNKGNFPGRFSGRQFSNSRSEMNVSTLELGDSALYLCASSLLSRNNEQYFGPGTRLTVT.

Turning to this clonotype: An end of the junction does not agree with germline; a read error may underlie this. The gene calls are TRBV11-2 and TRBJ2-1, with 7 nucleotides matching TRBD2. Germline V gives CDR1 SGHAT, CDR2 FQNNGV. The CDR3 runs 13 residues. CDR3 loop: CASSQGLTNEQFF. The CDR3 bases are TGTGCCAGCAGCCAGGGACTAACCAATGAACAGTTCTTC.

About this clonotype: One junction end does not reproduce the germline sequence, and a read error may be involved. The chain is built from TRBV11-2 and TRBJ2-6; weak D call: TRBD1 (5 bases). This CDR3 contains 13 residues. Germline V gene lookup returns CDR1 SGHAT and CDR2 FQNNGV. DNA of the CDR3: TGTGCCAATCGGACCACTGGGGCCAGCGTCCTGACTTTC. As protein: CANRTTGASVLTF.

In regard to this clonotype: With a much larger clone just one base away, this may be a read error. The chain couples TRBV20-1 to TRBJ2-3; TRBD2 might be the D (5 bases). Looked up from germline, CDR1 is DFQATT and CDR2 is SNEGSKA (reference sequence). This CDR3 has 13 amino acids. CDR3 DNA: TGCAGTGCCCCCCTAGCAACCCCAGATACGCAGTGTTTT. Translation gives CSAPLATPDTQCF.

This clonotype was counted once. This chain links TRBV20-1 with TRBJ1-5; no definite D call. This CDR3 comprises 13 residues. V was cut by 4 bases and J by 6 bases, with 13 bases left in between. Germline V gives CDR1 DFQATT, CDR2 SNEGSKA (reference sequence). The CDR3 nucleotides are TGCAGTGCTAAAGAGGTGGGTGGTCAGCCCCAGCATTTT. It codes for CSAKEVGGQPQHF.

In the case of this clonotype: The CDR3 carries no conserved terminal phenylalanine or tryptophan, so it likely arises from a read error. This chain joins TRBV15 and TRBJ1-2; 7 nucleotides agree with TRBD1. J lost 3 bases, V lost 1 base, and 11 bases had no gene match. The CDR3 extends over 17 amino acids. Germline V gene lookup returns CDR1 LNHNV and CDR2 YYDKDF (reference sequence). CDR3 in amino acids: CATSRGGGAPVDYGYTL. The CDR3 DNA reads TGTGCCACCAGCAGAGGAGGGGGCGCCCCCGTAGACTATGGCTACACCCTC.

The chain links TRBV24-1 to TRBJ2-3; unclear D gene. V dropped 4 bases and J dropped 1 base, with 8 bases sitting between them. The CDR3 has 14 amino acids. Germline V gene sequence: CDR1 KGHDR, CDR2 SFDVKD. CDR3 bases: TGTGCCACCAGTGACAAGACCCGCACAGATACGCAGTATTTT. Protein product: CATSDKTRTDTQYF.

This sequence joins TRBV6-1 and TRBJ2-5; the match to TRBD2 covers 10 bases. J was trimmed by 14 bases and V by 1 base; bases with no gene match: 19. Germline CDR1 and CDR2: MNHNS and SASEGT. The CDR3 totals 17 residues. The CDR3 sequence: CASSEVRSGGPLGTLYF. The CDR3 region has the DNA TGTGCCAGCAGTGAAGTTCGTAGCGGGGGGCCGTTGGGGACCCTCTACTTC.

A remark on this clonotype: Germline is not matched at one junction end, which may reflect a read error. The gene calls are TRBV6-1 and TRBJ1-6; TRBD1 is a possible D gene (5 bases). CDR3 length equals 14 residues. Germline CDR1 reads MNHNS; CDR2 reads SASEGT. CDR3: CASSSRDCNSPFHF. CDR3 DNA sequence: TGTGCCAGCAGTAGCCGGGACTGTAATTCACCCTTCCACTTT.

About this clonotype itself: Without the conserved terminal phenylalanine or tryptophan, this CDR3 likely stems from a read error. The V call is TRBV11-2, the J call TRBJ2-2, with D maybe TRBD2 (5 bases). In germline, CDR1 is SGHAT, CDR2 FQNNGV. CDR3 length: 15 residues. This chain's CDR3 is CASSLERHNTGELFL. The DNA for the CDR3 is TGTGCCAGCAGCTTAGAAAGGCATAACACCGGGGAACTGTTTTTA.

J is TRBJ2-3 and V is TRBV6-5, with 10 bases aligning to TRBD2. Germline-derived CDR1 and CDR2 are MNHEY and SVGAGI. The CDR3 is made up of 16 amino acids. J was trimmed by 5 bases and V by 8 bases; bases with no gene match: 13. The CDR3 reads CASQPVASGRIDTQYF. The DNA for the CDR3 is TGTGCCAGCCAGCCAGTGGCTAGCGGGAGAATAGATACGCAGTATTTT.